This TCR beta chain was captured by sequencing in a study of T-cell memory formation after mild COVID-19. Study overall: TCR clustering was largely donor specific.

Constant-segment primers served in 5'RACE that generated TCR alpha and TCR beta cDNA libraries bearing sample barcodes and UMIs. Each CDR3 protein gets one entry after TCRdb re-called the 5' RACE reads with MiXCR. The sample shows 250,000 to 300,000 distinct CDR3 sequences, around 15% of them seen only once. This clonotype has only a few counts. No antigen is known for it. Per the germline V gene, CDR1 is SGHTA and CDR2 is FQGNSA. The CDR3 has 15 amino acids. The V end lost 5 bases, the J end lost 1 base, and 14 bases lay between the germline ends. Whole-study results and caveats: Clones contracting across day 15 to 85 had a balanced CD4/CD8 profile; later expanding clones leaned CD4+. Most CD4+ clones that shrank were in CM and EM, while CD8+ ones turned up in EMRA.

The chain employs TRBV7-2 and TRBJ1-2; D is perhaps TRBD1 (6 bases). This sequence was found in a young man who had mild COVID-19 (a few samples of this study predate the infection). Cell type and time point are not known. Sample: PBMCs or a T cell subset sorted from them (not recorded which). The CDR3 spells CASSPPGHINYGYTF. The CDR3 nucleotides are TGTGCCAGCAGCCCCCCGGGACACATTAACTATGGCTACACCTTC.